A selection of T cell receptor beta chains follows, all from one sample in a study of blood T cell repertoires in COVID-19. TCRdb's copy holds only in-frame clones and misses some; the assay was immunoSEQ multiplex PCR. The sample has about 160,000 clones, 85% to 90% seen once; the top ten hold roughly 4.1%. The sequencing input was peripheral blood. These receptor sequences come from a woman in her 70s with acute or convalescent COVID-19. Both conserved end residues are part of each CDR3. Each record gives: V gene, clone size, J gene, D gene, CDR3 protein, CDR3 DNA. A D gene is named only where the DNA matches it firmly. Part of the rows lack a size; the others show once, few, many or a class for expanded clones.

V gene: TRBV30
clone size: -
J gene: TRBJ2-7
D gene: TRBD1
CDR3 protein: CAWSTGTGGINPYEQYF
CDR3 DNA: TGTGCCTGGAGTACCGGGACAGGGGGTATTAATCCCTACGAGCAGTACTTC

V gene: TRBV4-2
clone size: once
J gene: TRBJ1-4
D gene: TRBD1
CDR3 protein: CASSAPGQGYEKLFF
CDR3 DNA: TGTGCCAGCAGCGCACCGGGACAGGGGTACGAAAAACTGTTTTTT

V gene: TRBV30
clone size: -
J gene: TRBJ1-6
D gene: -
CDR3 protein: CAWRTGGNRYHF
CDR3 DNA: TGTGCCTGGAGGACGGGCGGGAATCGGTACCACTTT

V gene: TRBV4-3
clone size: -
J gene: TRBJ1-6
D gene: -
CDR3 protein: CASSQDLHPGAFSGSPLHF
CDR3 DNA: TGCGCCAGCAGCCAAGATTTACATCCAGGGGCCTTCTCGGGGTCACCCCTCCACTTT

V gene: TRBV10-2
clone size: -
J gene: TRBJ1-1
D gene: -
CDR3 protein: CASSGAQQAFF
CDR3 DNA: TGCGCCAGCAGTGGGGCACAACAGGCTTTCTTT

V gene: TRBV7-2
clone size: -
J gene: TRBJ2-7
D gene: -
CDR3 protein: CASSFSRSSYEQYF
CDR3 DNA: TGTGCCAGCAGCTTCTCGCGGAGCTCCTACGAGCAGTACTTC

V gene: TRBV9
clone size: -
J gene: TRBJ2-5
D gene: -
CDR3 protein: CASNNHLSGETQYF
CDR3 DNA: TGTGCCAGCAACAATCACCTTAGCGGAGAGACCCAGTACTTC

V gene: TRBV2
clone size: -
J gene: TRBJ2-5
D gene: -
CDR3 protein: CASSEDLTGRETQYF
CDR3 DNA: TGTGCCAGCAGTGAAGATTTGACAGGGAGGGAGACCCAGTACTTC

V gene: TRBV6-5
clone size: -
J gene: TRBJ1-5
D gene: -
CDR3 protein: CASRGAAINQPQHF
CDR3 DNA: TGTGCCAGCAGGGGGGCAGCCATCAATCAGCCCCAGCATTTT

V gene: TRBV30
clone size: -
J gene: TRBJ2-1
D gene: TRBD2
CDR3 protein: CAWGGDFYNEQFF
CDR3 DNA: TGTGCCTGGGGGGGGGACTTTTACAATGAGCAGTTCTTC

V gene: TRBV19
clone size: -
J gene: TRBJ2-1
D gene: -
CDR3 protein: CASSRGETQKSQFF
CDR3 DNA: TGTGCCAGTAGTAGGGGGGAGACCCAGAAGTCACAGTTCTTC

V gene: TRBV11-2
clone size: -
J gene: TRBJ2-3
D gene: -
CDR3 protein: CASSADRSGQYF
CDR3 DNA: TGTGCCAGCAGCGCGGACAGATCTGGGCAGTATTTT

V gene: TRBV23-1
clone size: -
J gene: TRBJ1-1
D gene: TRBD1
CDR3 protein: CASSQPGTGGASEAFF
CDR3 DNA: TGCGCCAGCAGTCAACCCGGGACAGGGGGAGCTTCTGAAGCTTTCTTT

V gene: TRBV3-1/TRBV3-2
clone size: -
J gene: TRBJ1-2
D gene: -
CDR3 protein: CASSQESGGYTF
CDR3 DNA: TGTGCCAGCAGCCAAGAGAGCGGTGGCTACACCTTC

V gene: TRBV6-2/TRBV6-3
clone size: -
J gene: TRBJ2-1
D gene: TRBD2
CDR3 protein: CASSYLSGVAGGDEQFF
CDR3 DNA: TGTGCCAGCAGTTACTTATCCGGGGTAGCGGGGGGGGATGAGCAGTTCTTC

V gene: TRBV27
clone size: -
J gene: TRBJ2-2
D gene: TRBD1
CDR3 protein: CASSLTGTVNTGELFF
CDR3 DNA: TGTGCCAGCAGTTTAACAGGGACAGTAAACACCGGGGAGCTGTTTTTT

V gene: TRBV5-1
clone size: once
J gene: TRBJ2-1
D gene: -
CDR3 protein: CASSSNPSGSSYNEQFF
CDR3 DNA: TGCGCCAGCAGCTCGAATCCTAGTGGGAGCTCCTACAATGAGCAGTTCTTC

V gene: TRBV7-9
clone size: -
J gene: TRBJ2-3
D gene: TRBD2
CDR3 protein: CASSLGSLAGGTDTQYF
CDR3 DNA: TGTGCCAGCAGCTTAGGGTCCCTAGCGGGAGGGACAGATACGCAGTATTTT

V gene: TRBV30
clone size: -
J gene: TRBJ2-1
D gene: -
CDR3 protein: CAWSGQRALGSSYNEQFF
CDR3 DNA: TGTGCCTGGAGTGGACAACGGGCCCTCGGGAGCTCCTACAATGAGCAGTTCTTC

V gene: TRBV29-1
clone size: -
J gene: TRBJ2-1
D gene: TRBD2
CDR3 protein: CSARTTGEGAFF
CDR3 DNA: TGCAGCGCCAGAACGACCGGGGAGGGTGCGTTCTTC

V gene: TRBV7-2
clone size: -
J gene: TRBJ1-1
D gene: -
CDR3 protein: CASSLSDREAFF
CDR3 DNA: TGTGCCAGCAGCTTATCGGACAGAGAAGCTTTCTTT

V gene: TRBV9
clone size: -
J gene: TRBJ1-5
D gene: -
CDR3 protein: CASSVSDSTYQPQHF
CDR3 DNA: TGTGCCAGCAGCGTTTCAGACAGTACCTATCAGCCCCAGCATTTT

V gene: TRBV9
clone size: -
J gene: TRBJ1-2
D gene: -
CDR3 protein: CASSVDPGSSYGYTF
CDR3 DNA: TGTGCCAGCAGCGTAGATCCGGGGAGCTCGTATGGCTACACCTTC

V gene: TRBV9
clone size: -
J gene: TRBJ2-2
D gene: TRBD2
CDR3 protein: CASSVGPSGTNTGELFF
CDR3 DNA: TGTGCCAGCAGCGTAGGGCCTAGCGGGACCAACACCGGGGAGCTGTTTTTT

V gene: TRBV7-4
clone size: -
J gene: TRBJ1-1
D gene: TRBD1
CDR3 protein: CASSLGQGVGRTEAFF
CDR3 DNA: TGTGCCAGCAGCCTCGGACAGGGCGTGGGTCGGACTGAAGCTTTCTTT

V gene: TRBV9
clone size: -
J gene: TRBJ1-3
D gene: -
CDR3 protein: CASSVGAGSLSGNTIYF
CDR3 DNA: TGTGCCAGCAGCGTAGGTGCAGGCAGTCTCTCTGGAAACACCATATATTTT

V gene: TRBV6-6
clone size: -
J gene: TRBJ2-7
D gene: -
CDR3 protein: CASSPAGGYSYEQYF
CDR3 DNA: TGTGCCAGCAGTCCCGCCGGGGGATATTCCTACGAGCAGTACTTC

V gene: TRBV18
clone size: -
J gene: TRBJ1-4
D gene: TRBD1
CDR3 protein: CASSPGTGSEKLFF
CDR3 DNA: TGTGCCAGCTCCCCCGGGACAGGGAGTGAAAAACTGTTTTTT

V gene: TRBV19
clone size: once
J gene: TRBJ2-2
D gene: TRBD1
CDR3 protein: CATRRQGLMSGTGELFF
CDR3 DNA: TGTGCCACCCGTAGACAGGGGCTTATGTCTGGGACCGGGGAGCTGTTTTTT

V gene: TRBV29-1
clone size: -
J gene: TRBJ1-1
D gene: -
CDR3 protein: CSVEGLNTEAFF
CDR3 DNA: TGCAGCGTTGAGGGCTTGAACACTGAAGCTTTCTTT

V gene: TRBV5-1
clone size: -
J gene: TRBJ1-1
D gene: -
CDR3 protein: CASSLGGLDTEAFF
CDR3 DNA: TGCGCCAGCAGCTTGGGAGGGCTCGACACTGAAGCTTTCTTT

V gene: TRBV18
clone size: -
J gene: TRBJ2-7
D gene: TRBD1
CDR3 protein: CASSPQGQVRHEQYF
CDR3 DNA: TGTGCCAGCTCACCCCAAGGACAGGTCAGGCACGAGCAGTACTTC

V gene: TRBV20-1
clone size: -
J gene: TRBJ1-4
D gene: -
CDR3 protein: CSASLGGREKLFF
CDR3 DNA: TGCAGTGCTAGTCTTGGGGGGAGGGAAAAACTGTTTTTT

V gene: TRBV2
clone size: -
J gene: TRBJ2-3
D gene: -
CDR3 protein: CASSDQGYESDTQYF
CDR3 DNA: TGTGCCAGCAGTGACCAGGGGTATGAGTCAGATACGCAGTATTTT

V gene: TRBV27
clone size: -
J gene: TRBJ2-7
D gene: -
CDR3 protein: CASRPWGGQMDEQYF
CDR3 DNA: TGTGCCAGCAGACCATGGGGTGGACAGATGGACGAGCAGTACTTC

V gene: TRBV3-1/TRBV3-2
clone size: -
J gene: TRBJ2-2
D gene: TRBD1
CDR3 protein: CASSPRVQGASGELFF
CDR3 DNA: TGTGCCAGCAGCCCTCGCGTCCAGGGGGCATCCGGGGAGCTGTTTTTT

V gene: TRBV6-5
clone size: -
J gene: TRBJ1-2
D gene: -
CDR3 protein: CASSTDGYFGYTF
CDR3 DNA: TGTGCCAGCAGTACCGACGGGTACTTTGGCTACACCTTC

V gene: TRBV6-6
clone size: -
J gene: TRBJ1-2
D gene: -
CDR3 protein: CASNSVGGRGYGYTF
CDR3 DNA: TGTGCCAGCAACTCGGTCGGGGGGCGCGGCTATGGCTACACCTTC

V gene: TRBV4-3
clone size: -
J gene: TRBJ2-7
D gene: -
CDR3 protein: CASSQELRAEQYF
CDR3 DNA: TGCGCCAGCAGCCAAGAGCTGAGGGCCGAGCAGTACTTC

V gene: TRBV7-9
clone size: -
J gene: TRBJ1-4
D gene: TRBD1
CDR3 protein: CASSFDRANEKLFF
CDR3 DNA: TGTGCCAGCAGCTTCGACAGGGCTAATGAAAAACTGTTTTTT

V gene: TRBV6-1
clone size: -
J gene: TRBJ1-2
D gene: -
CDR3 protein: CASSEESRLYGYTF
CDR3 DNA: TGTGCCAGCAGTGAGGAGTCTCGTCTGTATGGCTACACCTTC

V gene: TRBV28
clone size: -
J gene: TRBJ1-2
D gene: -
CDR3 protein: CASRRSGVSGYTF
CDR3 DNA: TGTGCCAGCAGGAGGTCAGGGGTGAGCGGCTACACCTTC

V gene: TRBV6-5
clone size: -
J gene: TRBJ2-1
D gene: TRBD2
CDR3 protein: CASSSERERSPNEQFF
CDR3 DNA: TGTGCCAGCAGTTCAGAGCGGGAGCGCTCCCCCAATGAGCAGTTCTTC